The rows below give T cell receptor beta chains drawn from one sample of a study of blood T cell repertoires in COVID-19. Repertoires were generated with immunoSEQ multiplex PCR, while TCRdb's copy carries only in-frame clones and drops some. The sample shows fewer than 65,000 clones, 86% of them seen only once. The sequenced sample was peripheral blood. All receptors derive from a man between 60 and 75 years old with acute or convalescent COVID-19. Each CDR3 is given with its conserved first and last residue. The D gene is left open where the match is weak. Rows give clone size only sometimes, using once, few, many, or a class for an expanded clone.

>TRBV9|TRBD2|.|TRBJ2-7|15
CASSVAPSGSYEQYF
TGTGCCAGCAGCGTAGCCCCTAGCGGGAGTTACGAGCAGTACTTC
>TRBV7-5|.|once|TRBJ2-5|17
CARSARETSGEQETQYF
TGTGCCAGAAGCGCAAGAGAAACTAGCGGGGAACAAGAGACCCAGTACTTC
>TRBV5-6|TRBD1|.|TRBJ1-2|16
CASSPGSWTGSYGYTF
TGTGCCAGCAGCCCCGGGTCTTGGACAGGGAGTTATGGCTACACCTTC
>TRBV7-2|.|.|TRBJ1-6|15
CASSLIQGGNSPLHF
TGTGCCAGCAGCTTAATTCAGGGTGGGAATTCACCCCTCCACTTT
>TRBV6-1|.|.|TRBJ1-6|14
CASSEGERNSPLHF
TGTGCCAGCAGTGAAGGGGAGCGAAATTCACCCCTCCACTTT
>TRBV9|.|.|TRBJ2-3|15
CASNPSGSSTDTQYF
TGTGCCAGCAACCCGAGCGGGTCTAGCACAGATACGCAGTATTTT
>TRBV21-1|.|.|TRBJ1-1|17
CASTPDRGFMLGTEAFF
TGTGCCAGCACCCCGGACAGGGGGTTCATGTTGGGCACTGAAGCTTTCTTT
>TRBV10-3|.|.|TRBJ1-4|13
CAISGQQNEKLFF
TGTGCCATTTCTGGACAGCAGAATGAAAAACTGTTTTTT
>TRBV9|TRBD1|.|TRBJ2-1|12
CASSPTGLEQFF
TGTGCCAGCAGCCCGACAGGGCTTGAGCAGTTCTTC
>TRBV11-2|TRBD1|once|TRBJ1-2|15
CASSLVGRGLGGYTF
TGTGCCAGCAGCTTAGTAGGCAGGGGGCTGGGGGGCTACACCTTC
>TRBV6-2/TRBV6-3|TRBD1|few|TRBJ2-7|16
CASSRISGTETYEQYF
TGTGCCAGCAGTAGAATTTCCGGGACAGAAACCTACGAGCAGTACTTC
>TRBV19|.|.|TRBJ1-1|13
CASSRGRNTEAFF
TGTGCCAGTAGTCGCGGCCGGAACACTGAAGCTTTCTTT
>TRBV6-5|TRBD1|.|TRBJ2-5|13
CATGQGGVETQYF
TGTGCCACAGGACAGGGGGGGGTGGAGACCCAGTACTTC
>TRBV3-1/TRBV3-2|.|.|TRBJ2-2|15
CASSLKFLGTGELFF
TGTGCCAGCAGCCTGAAATTCCTAGGAACCGGGGAGCTGTTTTTT
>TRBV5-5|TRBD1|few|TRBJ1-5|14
CASSLGAGGQPQHF
TGTGCCAGCAGCTTGGGGGCAGGGGGGCAGCCCCAGCATTTT
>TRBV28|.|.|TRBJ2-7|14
CASSPRQSTYEQYF
TGTGCCAGCAGTCCCAGACAGAGCACCTACGAGCAGTACTTC
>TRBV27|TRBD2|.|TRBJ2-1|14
CASSPGGPWNEQFF
TGTGCCAGCAGCCCGGGGGGGCCGTGGAATGAGCAGTTCTTC
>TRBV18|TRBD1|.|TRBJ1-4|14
CASSPPGQGEKLFF
TGTGCCAGCTCACCCCCCGGACAGGGCGAAAAACTGTTTTTT
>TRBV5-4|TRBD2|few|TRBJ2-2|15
CASTISGRTTGELFF
TGTGCCAGCACCATTAGCGGGCGGACTACCGGGGAGCTGTTTTTT
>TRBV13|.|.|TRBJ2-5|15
CASTSLEGVQETQYF
TGTGCCAGCACCTCCTTAGAGGGAGTCCAAGAGACCCAGTACTTC
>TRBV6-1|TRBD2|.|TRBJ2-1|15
CASSETASGDNEQFF
TGTGCCAGCAGTGAAACGGCTAGCGGAGACAATGAGCAGTTCTTC
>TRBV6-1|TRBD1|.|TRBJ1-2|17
CASSDTQSDRGLWGYTF
TGTGCCAGCAGTGATACCCAGTCGGACAGGGGACTTTGGGGCTACACCTTC
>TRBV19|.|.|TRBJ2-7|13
CASSLSTAYEQYF
TGTGCCAGTAGTCTCTCGACAGCCTACGAGCAGTACTTC